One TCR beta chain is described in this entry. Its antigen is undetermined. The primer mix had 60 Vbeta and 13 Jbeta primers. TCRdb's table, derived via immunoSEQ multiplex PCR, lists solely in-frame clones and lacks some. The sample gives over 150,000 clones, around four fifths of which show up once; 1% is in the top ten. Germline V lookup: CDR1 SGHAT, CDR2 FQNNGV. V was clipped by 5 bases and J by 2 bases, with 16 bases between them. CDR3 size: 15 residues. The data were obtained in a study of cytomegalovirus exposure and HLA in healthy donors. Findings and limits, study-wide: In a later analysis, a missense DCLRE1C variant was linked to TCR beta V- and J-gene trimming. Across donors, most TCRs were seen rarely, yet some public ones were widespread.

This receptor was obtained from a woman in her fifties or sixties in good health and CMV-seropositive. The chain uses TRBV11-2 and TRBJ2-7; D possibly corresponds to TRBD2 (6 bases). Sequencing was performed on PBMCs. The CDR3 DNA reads TGTGCCAGCAGCCGGGCGGGGAGTTTGGCCTACGAGCAGTACTTC. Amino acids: CASSRAGSLAYEQYF.